This T cell receptor (beta chain) was sequenced in a study of PD-L1 blockade in urothelial cancer. Time point described: pretreatment peripheral blood. This clone was found a few times. The assay was immunoSEQ multiplex PCR, and TCRdb's table has in-frame clones only and misses some. The sample yields tens of thousands of clones, about 84% seen once. CDR1 and CDR2 from the germline V gene are SGHDT and YYEEEE. V lost 3 bases to trimming and J lost 8 bases, with 8 bases between them. The CDR3 extends over 11 amino acids. The V call is TRBV5-6, the J call TRBJ1-2; no reliable D call. The material sequenced was PBMCs, taken around atezolizumab (anti-PD-L1) treatment. The sequence derives from a man in his fifties or sixties with urothelial cancer. The CDR3 region is CASSYIGGYTF. The CDR3 DNA sequence: TGTGCCAGCAGCTATATTGGCGGCTACACCTTC.